This T cell receptor beta chain was recorded in a study of T cells in Graves' hyperthyroidism and ophthalmopathy. Amplification yielded TCR beta CDR3 regions, with RNA transcripts as the source. In the first-round RT-PCR of the TCR CDR3, the HTBI primer set was used. TCRdb re-called the multiplex PCR reads with MiXCR, one entry per CDR3 protein. This table has more than 500,000 distinct CDR3 sequences, 14% appearing once. This clonotype was recorded at least ten times. Per the germline V gene, CDR1 is SGHDT and CDR2 is YYEEEE. The CDR3 consists of 14 residues. Trimming took off 2 bases at V and 1 base at J, with 9 bases between the two ends. Aged 18 to 65, the patients had hyperthyroidism that was newly diagnosed and had lasted under 2 months. Pregnant or lactating patients were excluded, as were those with uncontrolled infection or other autoimmune disease. The diagnoses drew upon clinical symptoms, serum thyroxine and TRAb, thyroid ultrasound and orbital computed tomography.

This sequence was found in a woman between 40 and 50 years old with Graves' hyperthyroidism. This sequence joins TRBV5-6 and TRBJ1-1; no definite D call. Sequencing input: blood. CDR3 nucleotide sequence: TGTGCCAGCAGCTTCTTTGGAACGAACACTGAAGCTTTCTTT. This gives the protein CASSFFGTNTEAFF.